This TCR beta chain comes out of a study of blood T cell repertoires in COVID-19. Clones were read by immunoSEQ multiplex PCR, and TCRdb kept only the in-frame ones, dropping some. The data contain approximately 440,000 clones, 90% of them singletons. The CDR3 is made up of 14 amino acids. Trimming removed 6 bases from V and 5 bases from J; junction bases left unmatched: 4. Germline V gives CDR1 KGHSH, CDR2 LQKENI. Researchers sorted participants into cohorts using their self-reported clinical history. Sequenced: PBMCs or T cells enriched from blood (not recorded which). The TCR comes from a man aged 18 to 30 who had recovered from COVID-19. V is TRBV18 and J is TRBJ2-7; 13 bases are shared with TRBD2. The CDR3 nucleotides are TGTGCCAGCTCCCCCGGGACTAGCGGGGACGAGCAGTACTTC. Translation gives CASSPGTSGDEQYF.